The 23 T cell receptor beta chains presented below share a single source sample, sequenced in a study of cytomegalovirus exposure and HLA in healthy donors. Both 60 Vbeta primers and 13 Jbeta primers went into the PCR. Data came from immunoSEQ multiplex PCR; TCRdb stores just in-frame clones and leaves some out. The data include about 67,000 clones; the top ten clones carry approximately 5.3%. Sequenced: PBMCs. The receptors were gathered from a woman aged 40-49 years in good health and CMV-seropositive.

This chain joins TRBV30 and TRBJ2-3; weak D call: TRBD1 (6 bases). Germline CDR1 reads GTSNPN; CDR2 reads SVGIG (reference sequence). Trimming took off 1 base at V and 9 bases at J, with 11 bases between the two ends. The CDR3 is 12 amino acids. The DNA for the CDR3 is TGTGCCTGGAGTGCTAACCAGGGGACGCAGTATTTT. It translates to CAWSANQGTQYF.

The chain joins TRBV11-3 to TRBJ2-7; D might be TRBD2 (5 bases). Per the germline V gene, CDR1 is SGHNT and CDR2 is YENEEA. Trimming removed 2 bases at V and 5 bases at J, with 16 bases between. The CDR3 spans 15 residues. DNA for the CDR3: TGTGCCAGCAGCTTAAAGGTTCGGGGTAGTAACGAGCAGTACTTC. Translating it yields CASSLKVRGSNEQYF. Together with reference TRBV11-3 and TRBJ2-7, the CDR3 gives the full variable domain: EAGVVQSPRYKIIEKKQPVAFWCNPISGHNTLYWYLQNLGQGPELLIRYENEEAVDDSQLPKDRFSAERLKGVDSTLKIQPAELGDSAVYLCASSLKVRGSNEQYFGPGTRLTVT.

The V gene is TRBV6-1, the J gene TRBJ1-1, with 9 nucleotides matching TRBD1. Per germline, CDR1 MNHNS and CDR2 SASEGT. The V gene end was trimmed by 5 bases and the J gene end by 9 bases; junction bases not matched to a gene: 4. The CDR3 is 12 amino acids. This CDR3 reads CASSRQGGKAFF. CDR3 DNA sequence: TGTGCCAGCAGTAGACAGGGGGGTAAAGCTTTCTTT.

The chain is built from TRBV2 and TRBJ2-7; 9 nucleotides agree with TRBD1. This CDR3 is built from 15 residues. Germline V gene sequence: CDR1 SNHLY, CDR2 FYNNEI. After removal of 3 bases from V and 7 bases from J, the junction contained 10 bases not matched to a gene. CDR3 in amino acids: CASSEGGQGLYEQYF. The CDR3 DNA reads as TGTGCCAGCAGTGAGGGGGGACAGGGTCTTTATGAGCAGTACTTC.

The rearrangement joins TRBV19 to TRBJ2-2, with TRBD1 identical over 10 bases. Germline V CDR1 and CDR2: LNHDA, SQIVND (reference sequence). The CDR3 loop spans 16 amino acids. J lost 5 bases, V lost 3 bases, and 6 bases had no gene match. The CDR3 DNA is TGTGCCAGTAGTATCGGCGGGACAGGGGCTACCGGGGAGCTGTTTTTT. Translated, it gives CASSIGGTGATGELFF.

The V and J genes are TRBV27 and TRBJ1-2; no clear D. There are 14 residues in the CDR3. Germline CDR1 MNHEY, CDR2 SMNVEV (reference sequence). The V gene lost 3 bases and the J gene lost 4 bases, with 12 bases spanning the gap. The CDR3 sequence is CASSLAGVPYGYTF. In DNA, the CDR3 is TGTGCCAGCAGTTTGGCCGGGGTACCCTATGGCTACACCTTC.

The chain joins TRBV4-2 to TRBJ1-2, with TRBD1 as a possible D gene (5 bases). The V end lost 3 bases, the J end lost 8 bases, and 19 bases lay between the germline ends. The CDR3 spans 15 residues. The germline V gene encodes CDR1 LGHNA and CDR2 YNFKEQ. The CDR3 protein is CASSQPQGAGDGYTF. Here the CDR3 DNA reads TGTGCCAGCAGCCAGCCCCAGGGCGCGGGGGACGGCTACACCTTC.

The chain uses TRBV27 and TRBJ2-7, with 9 bases identical to TRBD2. Unmatched junction bases numbered 9, after V lost 2 bases and J lost 4 bases. Germline CDR1 reads MNHEY; CDR2 reads SMNVEV (reference sequence). CDR3 size: 16 residues. The CDR3 region is CASSLMGGRALYEQYF. Here the CDR3 DNA reads TGTGCCAGCAGTTTAATGGGCGGGAGGGCCCTATACGAGCAGTACTTC.

J is TRBJ2-2 and V is TRBV27, with 8 bases matching TRBD1. This CDR3 is 18 amino acids long. Germline trimming cut 2 bases from V and 4 bases from J; bases unmatched to any gene: 12. Germline assignment: CDR1 MNHEY and CDR2 SMNVEV (reference sequence). Here the CDR3 reads CASSLDRGRARSTGELFF. DNA of the CDR3: TGTGCCAGCAGTTTAGACAGGGGTCGGGCTAGAAGCACCGGGGAGCTGTTTTTT.

The V call is TRBV6-5, the J call TRBJ1-1; 9 positions match TRBD1. The trim removed 5 bases at V and 5 bases at J, leaving 3 bases unmatched. There are 13 residues in the CDR3. CDR1 and CDR2 (germline): MNHEY, SVGAGI. CDR3 amino acids: CASSGGTGTEAFF. In nucleotides, the CDR3 is TGTGCCAGCAGTGGAGGGACAGGGACTGAAGCTTTCTTT.

The chain is built from TRBV4-2 and TRBJ2-1; weak D call: TRBD1 (6 bases). The CDR3 runs 18 residues. Trimming removed 0 bases at V and 0 bases at J, with 15 bases between. Germline V gene data show CDR1 as LGHNA and CDR2 as YNFKEQ. CDR3 amino acids: CASSQDPKRGSSYNEQFF. The DNA for the CDR3 is TGTGCCAGCAGCCAAGACCCCAAAAGGGGGAGCTCCTACAATGAGCAGTTCTTC.

The chain carries TRBV5-1 and TRBJ2-7, with a possible D match to TRBD2 (6 bases). Per the germline V gene, CDR1 is SGHRS and CDR2 is YFSETQ. This CDR3 has 14 amino acids. Trimming cost V 2 bases and J 2 bases, with 11 bases left between them. The chain's CDR3 is CASSLGRSPYEQYF. In DNA, the CDR3 is TGCGCCAGCAGCTTAGGGAGGAGCCCCTACGAGCAGTACTTC.

V and J are TRBV7-2 and TRBJ2-7; 8 bases are shared with TRBD2. Germline values: CDR1 SGHTA, CDR2 FQGNSA. The CDR3 consists of 15 residues. The ends lost 0 bases at V and 3 bases at J; junction bases unmatched: 4. The CDR3 spells CASSLAGRAGYEQYF. The CDR3 nucleotides are TGTGCCAGCAGCTTAGCCGGGAGGGCCGGCTACGAGCAGTACTTC.

Worth noting for this clone: A read error may produce the germline difference seen at one junction end. The CDR3 nucleotides are TGTGCCAGCAGTTACAGAGCGGTTACATACAATGAGCGGTTCTTC. This sequence encodes CASSYRAVTYNERFF. The gene calls are TRBV6-6 and TRBJ2-1, with D maybe TRBD2 (5 bases). CDR1 and CDR2 (germline): MNHNY, SVGAGI (reference sequence). CDR3 size: 15 residues.

This sequence joins TRBV10-1 and TRBJ2-1; weak D call: TRBD2 (5 bases). The CDR3 is made up of 15 amino acids. The V gene's germline CDR1 is WNHNN and CDR2 SYGVQD (reference sequence). Trimming removed 1 base at V and 1 base at J, with 8 bases between. CDR3 in amino acids: CASSEWQRSYNEQFF. The CDR3 DNA reads as TGCGCCAGCAGTGAGTGGCAGCGGTCCTACAATGAGCAGTTCTTC.

The chain joins TRBV28 to TRBJ1-1, with 8 nucleotides matching TRBD1. CDR3 length: 15 amino acids. Germline loops: CDR1 MDHEN, CDR2 SYDVKM. V lost 6 bases and J lost 0; bases outside the gene matches: 6. The CDR3 region is CASRYPGQVNTEAFF. Written as DNA, the CDR3 is TGTGCCAGCAGGTACCCGGGACAGGTGAACACTGAAGCTTTCTTT.

The chain links TRBV4-1 to TRBJ2-5; D is perhaps TRBD2 (6 bases). CDR3 length: 15 residues. CDR1 MGHRA and CDR2 YSYEKL come from the germline V gene. The ends were cut back, 4 bases at V and 5 bases at J, with 17 bases in the middle. The CDR3 DNA follows: TGCGCCAGCAGCCCTCCGGGAGCTAGCGACGAGACCCAGTACTTC. Protein product: CASSPPGASDETQYF.

The V call is TRBV9, the J call TRBJ2-7, with 8 bases that match TRBD1. Trimming removed 4 bases from V and 0 bases from J; junction bases left unmatched: 9. The V gene's germline CDR1 is SGDLS and CDR2 YYNGEE. The length of the CDR3 is 16 residues. The CDR3: CASSPRDRPSSYEQYF. CDR3 coding DNA: TGTGCCAGCAGCCCACGGGACAGGCCCAGCTCCTACGAGCAGTACTTC.

As DNA, the CDR3 is TGTGCCAGCAGCTTACGCAGGACAGGGGATAGTTCACCCCTCCACTTT. Translation gives CASSLRRTGDSSPLHF. The genes are TRBV7-9 and TRBJ1-6; 9 nucleotides agree with TRBD1. In germline, CDR1 is SEHNR, CDR2 FQNEAQ (reference sequence). The CDR3 has 16 amino acids. Trimming removed 2 bases from V and 9 bases from J; junction bases left unmatched: 8.

V is TRBV4-2 and J is TRBJ2-7; D perhaps matches TRBD2 (6 bases). The CDR3 spans 16 residues. V was clipped by 1 base and J by 0 bases, with 13 bases between them. CDR1 and CDR2 from the germline V gene are LGHNA and YNFKEQ. The CDR3 nucleotides read TGTGCCAGCAGCCAAGGTGGAGGGTACCTCTCCTACGAGCAGTACTTC. It translates to CASSQGGGYLSYEQYF.

The genes are TRBV6-5 and TRBJ2-1; D gene ambiguous. The CDR3 has 13 amino acids. The V end lost 2 bases, the J end lost 9 bases, and 11 bases lay between the germline ends. Germline lookup yields CDR1 MNHEY and CDR2 SVGAGI. CDR3: CASSYPTNGEQFF. The CDR3 DNA reads as TGTGCCAGCAGTTACCCGACAAACGGTGAGCAGTTCTTC.

V is TRBV27 and J is TRBJ2-7; D remains unclear. The germline gives CDR1 MNHEY, CDR2 SMNVEV (reference sequence). V lost 3 bases to trimming and J lost 0 bases, with 6 bases between them. The CDR3 is made up of 13 amino acids. The CDR3 region has the DNA TGTGCCAGCAGTTTGGCAGTCTCCTACGAGCAGTACTTC. It encodes CASSLAVSYEQYF.

This sequence joins TRBV5-5 and TRBJ2-1, with TRBD1 matching over 7 bases. Germline-derived CDR1 and CDR2 are SGHKS and YYEKEE (reference sequence). V shed 3 bases and J 7 bases; nucleotides not matched to a gene: 7. The CDR3 contains 14 residues. The CDR3 sequence: CASSWGQWGNEQFF. CDR3 DNA sequence: TGTGCCAGCAGCTGGGGACAGTGGGGAAATGAGCAGTTCTTC.